These 5 T cell receptor beta chains came from one sample sequenced in a study of human T cells and chemical hapten exposure. One entry per CDR3 protein, called by TCRdb with MiXCR from the RACE reads. Of more than 300,000 distinct CDR3 sequences listed, approximately 5% were seen once; the top ten hold over 6.5%. Sample time point: pre-sensitization, week 0. Noted treatment: therapeutic diphenylcyclopropenone sensitization with weekly scalp DPC. This sample comprised whole blood, obtained in connection with sensitization to the hapten diphenylcyclopropenone (DPC). These receptors came from a woman between 18 and 29 years old with alopecia areata. Some clones in this sample may be carry-over from other donors' samples.

This rearrangement joins TRBV5-1 to TRBJ1-5; 7 bases are a match to TRBD1. CDR1 is SGHRS, CDR2 YFSETQ, per germline. The CDR3 contains 16 residues. Losses at the gene ends were 0 bases for V and 3 bases for J; bases not matched to a gene: 6. CDR3 coding DNA: TGCGCCAGCAGCTTGGAAGGGGGCCGCTCCAATCAGCCCCAGCATTTT. It is translated as CASSLEGGRSNQPQHF. The whole variable domain, remainder taken from reference TRBV5-1 and TRBJ1-5, is KAGVTQTPRYLIKTRGQQVTLSCSPISGHRSVSWYQQTPGQGLQFLFEYFSETQRNKGNFPGRFSGRQFSNSRSEMNVSTLELGDSALYLCASSLEGGRSNQPQHFGDGTRLSIL.

DNA for the CDR3: TGTGCCAGCAGCTTAGGGACAGGGGCACAACAGCCCCAGCATTTT. Residues: CASSLGTGAQQPQHF. The rearrangement links TRBV7-3 to TRBJ1-5, with 10 nucleotides matching TRBD1. CDR1 SGHTA and CDR2 FQGTGA come from the germline V gene. The CDR3 extends over 15 amino acids. V dropped 2 bases and J dropped 7; count of bases not matched to a gene: 5.

This clonotype occurred a few times. This chain connects TRBV6-1 to TRBJ1-6; D not resolved. Trimming cost V 2 bases and J 6 bases, with 11 bases left between them. The CDR3 sequence is 15 residues long. The germline CDR1 and CDR2 sequences are MNHNS and SASEGT. This CDR3 reads CASSELSRFNSPLHF. In DNA, the CDR3 is TGTGCCAGCAGTGAACTGAGCAGATTTAATTCACCCCTCCACTTT.

About this clonotype itself: The junction does not match germline at one end; this may be a read error. The chain links TRBV7-7 to TRBJ2-3; D unclear. The germline gives CDR1 SSHAT, CDR2 FNYEAQ (reference sequence). This CDR3 is built from 13 residues. The CDR3 region is CASSLVVADTQYF. In nucleotides, the CDR3 is TGTGCTAGCAGCTTAGTTGTAGCAGATACGCAGTATTTT. Complete variable domain (other parts from reference TRBV7-7 and TRBJ2-3): GAGVSQSPRYKVTKRGQDVTLRCDPISSHATLYWYQQALGQGPEFLTYFNYEAQPDKSGLPSDRFSAERPEGSISTLTIQRTEQRDSAMYRCASSLVVADTQYFGPGTRLTVL.

This clonotype was picked up a small number of times. The V gene is TRBV5-1, the J gene TRBJ1-1; 7 bases match TRBD1. The CDR3 loop spans 12 amino acids. Germline-derived CDR1 and CDR2 are SGHRS and YFSETQ. V was pared by 7 bases and J by 3 bases, with 3 bases of the junction left unmatched. CDR3 nucleotides: TGCGCCAGCTCGACAGGGTACACTGAAGCTTTCTTT. Encoded protein: CASSTGYTEAFF. The full variable domain, its missing parts supplied by reference TRBV5-1 and TRBJ1-1, is KAGVTQTPRYLIKTRGQQVTLSCSPISGHRSVSWYQQTPGQGLQFLFEYFSETQRNKGNFPGRFSGRQFSNSRSEMNVSTLELGDSALYLCASSTGYTEAFFGQGTRLTVV.